The following is a TCR beta chain sequence with its context. This record belongs to a study of blood T cell repertoires in COVID-19. At the level of the study: Italy, Spain and the United States were the sources of the convalescent and acute COVID-19 samples. PBMCs, B-cell-depleted T cells, or T cells were the source of the cDNA or gDNA that made up the material.

Unmatched junction bases numbered 9, after V lost 7 bases and J lost 0 bases. The CDR3 totals 16 residues. From germline, CDR1 is SGHNT and CDR2 YYREEE (reference sequence). Per the original methods: From reference gene primer amplification, estimates of nucleated cell counts were derived. Measured with immunoSEQ multiplex PCR; TCRdb has only the in-frame clones, and not every one. The DNA was the basis for D and trimming; V, J and clone size are from that table. There are roughly 140,000 clones in the sample; 84% occur only once, and less than 2.5% lies in the top ten. Input material: peripheral blood. The V gene is TRBV5-4, the J gene TRBJ2-1, with 8 bases identical to TRBD2. This TCR was recovered from a man aged 70-80 years with acute or convalescent COVID-19. The CDR3 spells CASSFGGGSSYNEQFF. The CDR3 nucleotides read TGTGCCAGCTCCTTCGGCGGGGGGAGCTCCTACAATGAGCAGTTCTTC.